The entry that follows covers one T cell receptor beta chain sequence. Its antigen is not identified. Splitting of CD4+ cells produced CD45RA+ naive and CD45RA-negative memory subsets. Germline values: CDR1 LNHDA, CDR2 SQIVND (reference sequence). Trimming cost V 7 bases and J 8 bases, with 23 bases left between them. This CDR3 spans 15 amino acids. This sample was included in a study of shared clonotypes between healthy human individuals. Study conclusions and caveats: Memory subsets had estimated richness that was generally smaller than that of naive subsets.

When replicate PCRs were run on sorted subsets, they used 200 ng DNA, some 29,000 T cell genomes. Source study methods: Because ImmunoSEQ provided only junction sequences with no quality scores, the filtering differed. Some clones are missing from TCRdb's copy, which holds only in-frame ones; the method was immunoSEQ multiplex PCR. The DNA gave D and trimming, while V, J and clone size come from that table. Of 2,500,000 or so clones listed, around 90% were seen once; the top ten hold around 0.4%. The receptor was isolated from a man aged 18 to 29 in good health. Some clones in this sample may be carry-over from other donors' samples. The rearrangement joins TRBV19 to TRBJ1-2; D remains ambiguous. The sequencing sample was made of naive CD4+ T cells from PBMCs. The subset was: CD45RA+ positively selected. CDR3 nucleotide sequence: TGTGCCAGTACCCGATCGGCCGGGCTCGCGGAGGGCTACACCTTC. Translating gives CASTRSAGLAEGYTF.